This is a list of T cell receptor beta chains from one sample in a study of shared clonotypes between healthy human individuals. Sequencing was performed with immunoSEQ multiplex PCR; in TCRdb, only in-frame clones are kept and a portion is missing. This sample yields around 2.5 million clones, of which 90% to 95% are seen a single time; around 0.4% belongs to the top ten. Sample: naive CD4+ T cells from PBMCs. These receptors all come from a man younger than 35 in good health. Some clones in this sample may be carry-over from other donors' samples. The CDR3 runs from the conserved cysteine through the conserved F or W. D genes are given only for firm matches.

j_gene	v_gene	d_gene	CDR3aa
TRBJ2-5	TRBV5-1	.	CASSLVASAQETQYF
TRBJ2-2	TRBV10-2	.	CASSMNTGELFF
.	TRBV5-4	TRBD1	CASSSNRDRTYEQYF
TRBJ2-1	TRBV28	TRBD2	CASSRTSFNEQFF
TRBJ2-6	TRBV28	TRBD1	CASSLRDGWWTGDSGANVLTF
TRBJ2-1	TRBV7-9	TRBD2	CASSSLLREVYNEQFF
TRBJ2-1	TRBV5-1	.	CASSKLSANEQFF
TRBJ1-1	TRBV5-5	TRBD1	CASRTGTDNTEAFF
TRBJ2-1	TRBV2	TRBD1	CASSATGGYNEQFF
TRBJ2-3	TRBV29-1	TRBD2	CSVVGTSGRATDTQYF
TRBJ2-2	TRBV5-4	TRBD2	CASSFRVAGEVTGELFF
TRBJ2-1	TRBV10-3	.	CAIRGTSRGNEQFF
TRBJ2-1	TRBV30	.	CAWMGSGKVGYNEQFF
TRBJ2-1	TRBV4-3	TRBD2	CASSQDNSGRDNEQFF
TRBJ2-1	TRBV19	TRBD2	CASSELAGYYNEQFF
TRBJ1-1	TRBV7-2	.	CASSLFRESHTEAFF
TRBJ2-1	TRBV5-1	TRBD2	CASSFLAGANNEQFF
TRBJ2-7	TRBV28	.	CASSAPGASSYEQYF
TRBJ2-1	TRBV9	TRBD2	CASSVTSGSYNEQFF
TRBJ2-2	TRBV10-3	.	CALRASFANTGELFF
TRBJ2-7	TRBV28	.	CASSFERVLYEQYF
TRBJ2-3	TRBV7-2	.	CASSVRVGMETDTQYF
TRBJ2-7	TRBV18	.	CASSRTRTDYEQYF
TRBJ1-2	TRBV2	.	CASSVGGGYTF
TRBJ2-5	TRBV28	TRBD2	CASRLAGGQETQYF
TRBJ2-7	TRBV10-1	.	CASSDPRRLGEQYF
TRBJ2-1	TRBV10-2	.	CASSSRRLKFF
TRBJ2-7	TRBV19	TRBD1	CASSIQGASYEQYF
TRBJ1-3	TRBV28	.	CASSALSRSGNTIYF
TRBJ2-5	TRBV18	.	CASSPGETQYF
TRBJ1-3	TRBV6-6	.	CASSPTGPGNTIYF
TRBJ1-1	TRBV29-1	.	CSVSRRLNTEAFF
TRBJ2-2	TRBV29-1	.	CSGNKGVTGELFF
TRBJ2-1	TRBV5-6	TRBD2	CASSWEGEQFF
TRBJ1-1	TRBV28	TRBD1	CASTRRTGFAEAFF
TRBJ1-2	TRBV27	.	CASSFNRDTYGYTF
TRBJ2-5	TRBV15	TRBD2	CATSRASGLAGPLGTQYF
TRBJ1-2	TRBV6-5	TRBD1	CASSKGGGYYGYTF
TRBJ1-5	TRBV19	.	CASMEQGNQPQHF
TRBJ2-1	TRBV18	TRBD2	CASSPTRLAGFLEQFF
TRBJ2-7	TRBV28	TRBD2	CASSLPGLAGASYEQYF
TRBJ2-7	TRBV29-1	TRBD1	CSVGRGQGEQYF
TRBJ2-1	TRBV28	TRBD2	CASRSGSYEQFF
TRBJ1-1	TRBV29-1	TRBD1	CSARTGGLSEAFF
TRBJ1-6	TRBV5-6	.	CASSLGTELRPLHF
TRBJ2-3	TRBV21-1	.	CASSKEKDGDRSSTDTQYF
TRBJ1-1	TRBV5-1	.	CASSSRRRTVNTEAFF
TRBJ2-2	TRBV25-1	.	CASSEMGQSTGELFF
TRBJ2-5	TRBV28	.	CASSGLPTETQYF
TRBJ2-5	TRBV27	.	CASSLWTGRSAETQYF
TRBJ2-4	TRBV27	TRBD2	CASSLSVLAGVKNIQYF
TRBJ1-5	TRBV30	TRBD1	CAWSAGQNQPQHF
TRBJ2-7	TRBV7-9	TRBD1	CASSLTGTGDEQYF
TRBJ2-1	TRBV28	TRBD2	CAIGTSDRNEQFF
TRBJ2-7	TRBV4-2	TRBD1	CASSQGQGAYEQYF
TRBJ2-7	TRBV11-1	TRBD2	CASSPLTSARYEQYF
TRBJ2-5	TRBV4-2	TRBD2	CASSHSGLAGQETQYF
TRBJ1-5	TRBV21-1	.	CASSRPDGRDPYSNQPQHF
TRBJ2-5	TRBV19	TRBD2	CARTTSGRTQETQYF